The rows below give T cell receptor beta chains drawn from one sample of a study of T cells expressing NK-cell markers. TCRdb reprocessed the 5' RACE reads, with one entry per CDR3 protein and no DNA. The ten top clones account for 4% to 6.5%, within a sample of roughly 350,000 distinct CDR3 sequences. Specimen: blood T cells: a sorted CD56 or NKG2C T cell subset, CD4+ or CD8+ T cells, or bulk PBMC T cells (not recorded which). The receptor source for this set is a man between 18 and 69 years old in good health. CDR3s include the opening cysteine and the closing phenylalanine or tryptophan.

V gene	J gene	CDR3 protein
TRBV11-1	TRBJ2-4	CASSLASGQAKNIQYF
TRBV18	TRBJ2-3	CASSLVSRGGSTDTQYF
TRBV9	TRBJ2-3	CASSVTTSLGTDTQYF
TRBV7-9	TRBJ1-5	CASSLAPLGGGAPAQHF
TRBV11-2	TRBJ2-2	CASSSSGGLYTGELFF
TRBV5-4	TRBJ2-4	CAGRDRGLGNIQYF
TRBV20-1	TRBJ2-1	CSARPPFGPFYEQFF
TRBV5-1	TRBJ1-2	CASRETVLGHYGYTF
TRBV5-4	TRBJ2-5	CASSSRTSGFMAQYF
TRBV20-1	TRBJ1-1	CSAVPSVSTEAFF
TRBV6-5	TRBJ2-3	CASITGGARDTQYF
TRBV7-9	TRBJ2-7	CASSNRGLSYEQYF
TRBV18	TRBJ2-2	CASSPLRGATGELFF
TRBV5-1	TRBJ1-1	CASSFGGQGGTEAFF
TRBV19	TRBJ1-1	CASSTSPGRKKWNTEAFF
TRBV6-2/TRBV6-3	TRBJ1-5	CASSYSPDRNNQPQHF
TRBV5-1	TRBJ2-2	CASSRGAGELFF
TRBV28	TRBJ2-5	CASTSLMGPQYF
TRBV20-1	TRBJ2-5	CSARSWTGSSKTQYF
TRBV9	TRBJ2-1	CASSVVPSGGTREQFF
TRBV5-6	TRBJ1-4	CASSYNRGVNEKLFF
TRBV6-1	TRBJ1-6	CASDGDRPSYNSPLHF
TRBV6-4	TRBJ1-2	CASSESPGVTYGYTF
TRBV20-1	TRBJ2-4	CSARDPQGQSAKNIQYF
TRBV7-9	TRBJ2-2	CASSLLGLGGELFF
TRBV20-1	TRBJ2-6	CSARVQTGSGANVLTF
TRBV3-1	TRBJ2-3	CASSQDTAGGNTDTQYF
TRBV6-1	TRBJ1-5	CASRGRVFNQPQHF
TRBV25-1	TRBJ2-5	CASSSGSGYGETQYF
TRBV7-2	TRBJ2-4	CASSYRTGGDIQYF
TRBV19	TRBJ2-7	CASSGLRQGSYEQYF
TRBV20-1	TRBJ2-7	CSAMLADLSYEQYF
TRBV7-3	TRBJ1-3	CASSLLPGNTIYF
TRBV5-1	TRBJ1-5	CASSLGDRAGQPQHF
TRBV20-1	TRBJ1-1	CSANPSGGAFF
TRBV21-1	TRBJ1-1	CASSKALAGGMNTEAFF
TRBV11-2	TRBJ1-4	CASSLVSDDRVGKNEKLFF
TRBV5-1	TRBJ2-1	CASSSSGGQVNEQFF
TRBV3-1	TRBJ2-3	CASSQDRVRDTQYF
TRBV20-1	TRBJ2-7	CSAVGRVSYEQYF
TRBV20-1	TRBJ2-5	CSAIEGTETQYF
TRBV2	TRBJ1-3	CAREIGTQAPGASGNTIYF
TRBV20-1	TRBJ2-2	CSAGALSGGDTGELFF
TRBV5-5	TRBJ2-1	CASSLGGVAYNEQFF
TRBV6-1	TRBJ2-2	CATSDRGNFAGELFF
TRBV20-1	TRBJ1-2	CSAKPGSLYGYTF
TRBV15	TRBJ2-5	CATSRAAGKETQYF
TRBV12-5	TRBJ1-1	CASGGQGRKNTEAFF
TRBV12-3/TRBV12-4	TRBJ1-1	CASSLYRAGRAFF
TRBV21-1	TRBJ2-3	CASSKGGRGASTDTQYF
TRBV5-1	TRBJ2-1	CASSLYVVSDRPRVNEQFF